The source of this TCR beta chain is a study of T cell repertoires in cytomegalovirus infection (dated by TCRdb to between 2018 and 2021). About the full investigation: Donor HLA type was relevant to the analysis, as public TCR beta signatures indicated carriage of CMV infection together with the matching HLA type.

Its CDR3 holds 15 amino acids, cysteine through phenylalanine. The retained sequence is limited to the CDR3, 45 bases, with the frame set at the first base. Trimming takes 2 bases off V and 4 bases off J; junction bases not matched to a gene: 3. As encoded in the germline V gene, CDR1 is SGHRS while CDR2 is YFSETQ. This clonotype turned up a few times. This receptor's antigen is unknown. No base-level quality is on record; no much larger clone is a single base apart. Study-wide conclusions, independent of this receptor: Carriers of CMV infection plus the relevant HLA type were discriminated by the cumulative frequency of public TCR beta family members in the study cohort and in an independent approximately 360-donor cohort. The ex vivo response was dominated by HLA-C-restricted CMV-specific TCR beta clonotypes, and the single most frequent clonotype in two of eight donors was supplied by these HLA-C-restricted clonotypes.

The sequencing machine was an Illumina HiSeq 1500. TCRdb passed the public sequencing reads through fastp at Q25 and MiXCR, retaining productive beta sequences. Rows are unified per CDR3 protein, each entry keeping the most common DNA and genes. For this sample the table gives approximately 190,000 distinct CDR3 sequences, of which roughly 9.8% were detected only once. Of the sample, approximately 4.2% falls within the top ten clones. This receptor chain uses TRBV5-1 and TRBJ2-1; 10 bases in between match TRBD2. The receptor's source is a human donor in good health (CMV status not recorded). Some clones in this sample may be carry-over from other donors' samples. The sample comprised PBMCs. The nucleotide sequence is TGCGCCAGCAGCTTATCTAGCGGGGGATACAATGAGCAGTTCTTC. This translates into CASSLSSGGYNEQFF.